Described below is a single T cell receptor beta chain sequence and its context. Ten or more counts support this clonotype. The antigen this receptor binds is unknown. At one of its ends the junction is not consistent with the germline gene, which may arise from a read error. The source of the sample is a study of regulatory T cells in long-lasting Graves disease (dated by TCRdb to the early 2020s). General notes on the study: Antithyroid drugs had been taken for less than 3 months by newly diagnosed Graves' disease patients. Peripheral blood TCR sequencing and RNA sequencing compared persistent Graves' disease patients with newly diagnosed Graves' disease patients. The study was registered as a clinical trial and conducted in China. A total of around 35 samples underwent TCR sequencing, from about 13 patients with persistent Graves' disease and approximately 20 patients with newly diagnosed Graves' disease. Points the paper makes about the study in general: TRBV28, TRBJ1-2 and TRBJ2-5 were preferentially used in persistent disease, while TRBV20-1 and TRBJ2-1 were favored in newly diagnosed disease. Because the primary lesion, thyroid tissue, could not be accessed, the study looked at peripheral blood alone. The small sample size was acknowledged by the authors as a limitation that may reduce accuracy. Sequencing and analysis were restricted to the TCR beta chain. Compared with newly diagnosed patients, patients with persistent Graves' disease had lower TCR Shannon entropy and fewer highly expanded clones, which suggests clonal expansion. More public clonotypes were shared among persistent patients (more than 2,500) than among newly diagnosed patients (under 1,000).

Library preparation was by multiplex PCR. The sequencer was an Illumina HiSeq 4000. To build TCR beta libraries, CDR3 regions were amplified by Arm-PCR using iRepertoire HTBI primers. Before sequencing, the PCR products underwent gel purification. The published analysis was carried out like this. Gene usage analysis of CDR3 amino acid clonotypes relied on the approximately 60 TRBV and 15 or so TRBJ segments identified across samples. COPE and FqMerger were used to merge filtered high-quality paired reads into contigs. BLAST was used to align contigs to IMGT TRBV, TRBD and TRBJ reference genes, with CDR3 defined following IMGT. Highly expanded clones were defined as clonotypes with a frequency above 0.1%. Shannon entropy served as the measure of repertoire diversity, while the Gini coefficient captured V-J evenness. Clonotypes shared by more than one individual were considered public. Clones were called with MiXCR by TCRdb after fastp trimmed the public reads at Q25, and only in-frame beta chains were retained. Each entry merges the rows of one CDR3 protein and shows their most common DNA and genes. These V and J calls are TCRdb output, not the study's own analysis. Counted in this sample were almost 450,000 distinct CDR3 sequences; roughly 17% of them appeared once. The ten biggest clones cover about 10% of the sample.

Looking up the germline V gene yields CDR1 SGHRS and CDR2 YFSETQ. The CDR3 numbers 14 residues from cysteine through phenylalanine. The retained sequence is limited to the CDR3, 42 bases, with the frame set at the first base. Explained via the paper, the time point label denotes: newly diagnosed GD, antithyroid drugs for less than 3 months. RNA was extracted from PBMCs in TRIzol for both TCR sequencing and RNA sequencing. The diagnosis of Graves' disease followed American Thyroid Association guidelines. Patients for the study were recruited at an endocrinology department in Xi'an, China. Each patient gave about 9.1 milliliters of peripheral blood, collected in an EDTA anticoagulant tube. PBMCs were isolated by Ficoll Paque Plus density gradient separation without further T cell sorting. An Agilent 2100 Bioanalyzer and agarose gel were used to check RNA quality, while a NanoDrop 2000 measured RNA concentration.

These data were also reused for a study on T cells in Graves' hyperthyroidism and ophthalmopathy. As that second study puts it: Graves' hyperthyroidism was defined as stable when no progression to ophthalmopathy occurred over 18 months of follow-up. Hyperthyroidism patients were newly diagnosed, with disease duration under 2 months, and aged 18 to 65 years. Any patient with an uncontrolled infection, another autoimmune disease, pregnancy or lactation was excluded. Clinical symptoms, serum thyroxine and TRAb, thyroid ultrasound, and orbital computed tomography formed the basis for the diagnoses. For the first round of RT-PCR on the TCR CDR3, the HTBI primer set was used together with the Qiagen OneStep RT-PCR kit. Blood samples also contained most of the expanded thyroid clonotypes (frequency above 0.001), which suggests that blood repertoires may reflect thyroid immune responses. In cross-validation, a model built on a 13 V-J signature told ophthalmopathy apart from stable hyperthyroidism with just under 90% sensitivity and around 84% specificity, and in testing the same model reached 80%/75%. In validation, the model predicted progression to ophthalmopathy with roughly 70% sensitivity and approximately 72% specificity, a median of 6.5 months before onset. TCR V-J signatures able to tell the groups apart were searched for in a discovery cohort of about a hundred patients, of whom 43 had Graves' ophthalmopathy and more than 55 had stable Graves' hyperthyroidism. Prospective prediction of ophthalmopathy was tested in an independent validation cohort of approximately 18 hyperthyroidism patients and 17 patients who later progressed to ophthalmopathy. For training and testing, the 80 to 100 patients in the discovery cohort were randomly divided in a 7:3 ratio. The study also compared thyroid tissue and blood T-cell repertoires from five or six Graves' hyperthyroidism patients. Once sampling was done, hyperthyroidism patients were given methimazole at a starting dose of 30 mg daily, whereas ophthalmopathy patients were given high-dose intravenous methylprednisolone. Libraries were constructed in a second round of multiplex PCR, after which size selection and purification were performed. Sequencing of the libraries was done on an Illumina HiSeq2000 using paired-end 100 bp reads. SOAPnuke was used to process the raw data, removing reads that contained adapters or uncalled bases, had a mean Phred below 15, or lacked an exact match to the constant primer or identifier. High-quality paired reads were merged with COPE v1.2.5, and unique nucleotide sequences were defined as clonotypes. MiTCR v1.1 was used to align the clonotypes against IMGT TRBV, TRBD and TRBJ reference segments. The analysis included only V-J combinations with a frequency above 0.0001, which together covered roughly 99% of the repertoires. A TCS score was defined as the ratio of F50 (clonal expansion) to E x V (chaos), with BLOSUM62-based TCRdist applied between CDR3 peptides within each V-J. Welch's t-statistics and random forest reduced just over 500 V-J features to 13, which were used in a naive Bayes classifier (R e1071). Sample size was not statistically predetermined, and investigators were not blinded to group allocation. The paper describes TCR Vbeta CDR3 sequencing of 135 peripheral blood samples, made up of about 40 ophthalmopathy patients, around 73 hyperthyroidism patients and roughly 17 progressor patients.

Sample: peripheral blood mononuclear cells (PBMCs), taken at new diagnosis, from a patient treated with antithyroid drugs. The sequence is built from TRBV5-1 and TRBJ2-7, with the D gene too uncertain to name. The sequence was obtained from a woman aged 25 to 39 with Graves disease. Donor details come from another sample of the same person, matched by shared clones. The CDR3 reads as follows: CASSLYGGVNEQYF. The bases are TGTGCCAGCAGCTTGTATGGTGGGGTAAACGAGCAGTACTTC.